This entry lists 28 T cell receptor beta chains sequenced from one sample in a study of siplizumab effects on memory and regulatory T cells. Produced via immunoSEQ multiplex PCR; TCRdb's table is partial and in-frame only. The sample has 92,000 or so clones, over 80% seen once. The specimen was CD4+ T cells sorted from blood. The source is a human donor in good health.

This clone was recorded once. The rearrangement joins TRBV21-1 to TRBJ2-1; the listed D gene, TRBD1, was not tested against the DNA. TRBV21-1 constitutes a pseudogene. The CDR3 contains 15 residues. CDR3 bases: TGTGCCAGCAGCAAACAGGGGTCGTCCTACAATGAGCAGTTCTTC. It encodes CASSKQGSSYNEQFF.

V gene TRBV5-1 combines with J gene TRBJ2-7; D remains ambiguous. V was pared by 0 bases and J by 0 bases, with 10 bases between. Germline CDR1 reads SGHRS; CDR2 reads YFSETQ. The CDR3 totals 15 residues. CDR3 protein: CASSLDGRSSYEQYF. Here the CDR3 DNA reads TGCGCCAGCAGCTTGGATGGCAGGAGCTCCTACGAGCAGTACTTC.

Only one count was recorded for this clone. This chain connects TRBV6-1 to TRBJ2-1; the D is unclear. This CDR3 spans 12 amino acids. Trimming pared 5 bases from V and 9 bases from J, leaving 11 bases between. Germline V gene sequence: CDR1 MNHNS, CDR2 SASEGT. CDR3 sequence: CASSSQPVEQFF. The DNA of the CDR3 is TGTGCCAGCAGTTCCCAGCCGGTTGAGCAGTTCTTC.

This chain joins TRBV12-5 and TRBJ2-3; D may correspond to TRBD1 or TRBD2 (5 bases each). The CDR3 sequence is 13 residues long. Per the germline V gene, CDR1 is LGHNT and CDR2 is FRNRAP. The ends were cut back, 4 bases at V and 7 bases at J, with 12 bases in the middle. The chain's CDR3 is CASGYQGAYTQYF. DNA of the CDR3: TGTGCTAGTGGTTATCAGGGAGCGTATACGCAGTATTTT.

The chain uses TRBV5-1 and TRBJ1-2; D gene uncertain. This CDR3 region has 13 residues. The V gene lost 2 bases and the J gene lost 6 bases, with 11 bases spanning the gap. CDR1 and CDR2 (germline): SGHRS, YFSETQ. The CDR3 coding sequence is TGCGCCAGCAGCTTAGGAGGTACCAATGGCTACACCTTC. Translated: CASSLGGTNGYTF.

This clone was counted once. This sequence joins TRBV11-2 and TRBJ2-5; tentatively, D is TRBD1 (5 bases). Germline assignment: CDR1 SGHAT and CDR2 FQNNGV. The CDR3 sequence is 15 residues long. Trimming pared 6 bases from V and 4 bases from J, leaving 18 bases between. CDR3 bases: TGTGCCAGCAGTCGACAGCGATTAGGGGCAGAGACCCAGTACTTC. Protein product: CASSRQRLGAETQYF. Full variable domain (outside the CDR3, taken from reference TRBV11-2 and TRBJ2-5): EAGVAQSPRYKIIEKRQSVAFWCNPISGHATLYWYQQILGQGPKLLIQFQNNGVVDDSQLPKDRFSAERLKGVDSTLKIQPAKLEDSAVYLCASSRQRLGAETQYFGPGTRLLVL.

The chain employs TRBV29-1 and TRBJ2-7; D might be TRBD1 (5 bases). CDR1 and CDR2 (germline): SQVTM, ANQGSEA. Trimming removed 4 bases at V and 5 bases at J, with 18 bases between. This CDR3 region has 14 residues. CDR3 residues: CSVVPPGRVDEQYF. CDR3 nucleotides: TGCAGCGTTGTGCCTCCCGGCAGGGTTGACGAGCAGTACTTC.

The chain couples TRBV19 to TRBJ1-5; 12 nucleotides agree with TRBD1. This CDR3 spans 19 amino acids. Trimming at V came to 2 bases and at J to 6 bases, leaving 14 bases not matched to a gene. In germline, CDR1 is LNHDA, CDR2 SQIVND (reference sequence). CDR3 in amino acids: CASSILRDRGRSVSQPQHF. The CDR3, as DNA: TGTGCCAGTAGTATACTCCGGGACAGGGGGCGGTCGGTTAGTCAGCCCCAGCATTTT.

The J gene is TRBJ2-4, the V gene TRBV27, with TRBD2 matching 7 bases. The junction had 11 bases not matched to a gene; V was cut back by 5 bases and J by 7 bases. The CDR3 sequence is 15 residues long. Germline loops: CDR1 MNHEY, CDR2 SMNVEV (reference sequence). DNA of the CDR3: TGTGCCAGCAGTAGATACACGGGGGGATTGAACATTCAGTACTTC. Encoded protein: CASSRYTGGLNIQYF.

The chain is built from TRBV6-6 and TRBJ2-1; 10 bases agree with TRBD2. The CDR3 covers 16 residues. V lost 6 bases, J lost 10 bases, and 15 bases stayed unmatched. Germline-derived CDR1 and CDR2 are MNHNY and SVGAGI (reference sequence). The DNA for the CDR3 is TGTGCCAGCAGGACACCGGGTCTAGCGGGAGTGGAGGAGCAGTTCTTC. Translated: CASRTPGLAGVEEQFF.

This chain connects TRBV11-3 to TRBJ2-2; D is possibly TRBD2 (5 bases). There are 14 residues in the CDR3. Per germline, CDR1 SGHNT and CDR2 YENEEA. Trimming took 6 bases from V and 2 from J, leaving 10 bases between them. The CDR3 sequence is CASSQTRNTGELFF. The DNA for the CDR3 is TGTGCCAGCAGTCAAACTAGAAACACCGGGGAGCTGTTTTTT.

This clone was seen once. The rearrangement uses TRBV4-1 and TRBJ1-4; 8 bases align to TRBD1. There are 15 residues in the CDR3. V shed 2 bases and J 5 bases; nucleotides not matched to a gene: 4. Germline V gives CDR1 MGHRA, CDR2 YSYEKL. For the CDR3, the DNA is TGCGCCAGCAGCCAAACCGGGACAGGAAATGAAAAACTGTTTTTT. This codes for CASSQTGTGNEKLFF.

V gene TRBV10-3 combines with J gene TRBJ1-1; 7 nucleotides match TRBD1. V lost 4 bases, J lost 1 base, and 9 bases stayed unmatched. Germline assignment: CDR1 ENHRY and CDR2 SYGVKD. The CDR3 contains 16 residues. This CDR3 reads CAISGFTGDRNTEAFF. In DNA, the CDR3 is TGTGCCATCAGTGGTTTCACAGGGGATCGGAACACTGAAGCTTTCTTT.

V and J are TRBV13 and TRBJ2-1; D is unclear. The V and J ends lost 1 base and 8 bases respectively, with 6 bases between them. The germline CDR1 and CDR2 sequences are PRHDT and FYEKMQ (reference sequence). The length of the CDR3 is 12 residues. The CDR3 here is CASSLVGYEQFF. The CDR3 nucleotides read TGTGCCAGCAGCTTAGTGGGGTATGAGCAGTTCTTC.

This chain links TRBV4-1 with TRBJ1-6; no reliable D call. The CDR3 loop spans 12 amino acids. V was clipped by 1 base and J by 13 bases, with 8 bases between them. CDR1 and CDR2 (germline): MGHRA, YSYEKL. The CDR3 coding sequence is TGCGCCAGCAGCCAAGGGCTATGGCCCCTCCACTTT. This translates into CASSQGLWPLHF.

The chain employs TRBV5-1 and TRBJ2-3, with D maybe TRBD2 (5 bases). The CDR3 totals 14 residues. Trimming pared 1 base from V and 2 bases from J, leaving 8 bases between. Germline CDR1 SGHRS, CDR2 YFSETQ. DNA of the CDR3: TGCGCCAGCAGCTTGAGACGGGACACAGATACGCAGTATTTT. This encodes CASSLRRDTDTQYF.

This clone was found once. The genes are TRBV10-1 and TRBJ2-3, with D uncertain. The germline gives CDR1 WNHNN, CDR2 SYGVQD (reference sequence). The CDR3 spans 12 residues. The V and J ends lost 7 bases and 5 bases respectively, with 10 bases between them. The CDR3 nucleotides read TGCGCCAGCATGGGAATAGGAGATACGCAGTATTTT. Its protein product is CASMGIGDTQYF.

The chain has TRBV19 and TRBJ1-1, with 7 bases identical to TRBD1. CDR1 LNHDA and CDR2 SQIVND come from the germline V gene (reference sequence). The CDR3 is 12 amino acids. Unmatched junction bases numbered 1, after V lost 4 bases and J lost 5 bases. CDR3 protein: CASSKQGTEAFF. DNA for the CDR3: TGTGCCAGTAGTAAACAGGGGACTGAAGCTTTCTTT.

This clone came up a few times. The chain links TRBV12-5 to TRBJ2-1, with TRBD2 identical over 11 bases. The CDR3 length is 16 residues. After removal of 0 bases from V and 2 bases from J, the junction contained 0 bases not matched to a gene. The germline gives CDR1 LGHNT, CDR2 FRNRAP. Written as DNA, the CDR3 is TGTGCTAGTGGTTTGGTACTAGCGGGAGCCTACAATGAGCAGTTCTTC. Amino acids: CASGLVLAGAYNEQFF. The variable domain in full, with the rest retrieved from reference TRBV12-5 and TRBJ2-1, is DARVTQTPRHKVTEMGQEVTMRCQPILGHNTVFWYRQTMMQGLELLAYFRNRAPLDDSGMPKDRFSAEMPDATLATLKIQPSEPRDSAVYFCASGLVLAGAYNEQFFGPGTRLTVL.

J is TRBJ1-2 and V is TRBV19; D is perhaps TRBD1 (5 bases). This CDR3 comprises 15 residues. V lost 5 bases and J lost 4, with 17 bases in between. The V gene's germline CDR1 is LNHDA and CDR2 SQIVND (reference sequence). The CDR3 nucleotides are TGTGCCAGTAGTTTAGCAGGGCCCGTGGGCTATGGCTACACCTTC. This sequence encodes CASSLAGPVGYGYTF.

This clone is labeled medium-sized (0.01 to 0.1%). The sample contains more than one DNA sequence encoding this CDR3. This chain links TRBV27 with TRBJ2-7, with D uncertain. V gave up 3 bases and J gave up 0 bases, with 9 bases separating them. Germline CDR1 reads MNHEY; CDR2 reads SMNVEV (reference sequence). This CDR3 is 14 amino acids long. The chain's CDR3 is CASSFTVHSYEQYF. CDR3 nucleotide sequence: TGTGCCAGCAGTTTTACGGTCCACTCCTACGAGCAGTACTTC.

This clone was observed a few times. This chain joins TRBV27 and TRBJ2-5, with 7 bases aligning to TRBD1. V lost 5 bases to trimming and J lost 10 bases; unmatched junction nucleotides: 10. The CDR3 consists of 13 residues. The germline CDR1 and CDR2 sequences are MNHEY and SMNVEV (reference sequence). Here the CDR3 DNA reads TGTGCCAGCAGTGGACGACAGGGTTTCCACCAGTACTTC. This encodes CASSGRQGFHQYF.

V is TRBV29-1 and J is TRBJ2-1, with D perhaps TRBD1 (6 bases). Trimming cost V 7 bases and J 7 bases, with 23 bases left between them. The germline CDR1 and CDR2 sequences are SQVTM and ANQGSEA. The CDR3 is 15 amino acids. CDR3 amino acids: CSGSMGARPLNEQFF. Written as DNA, the CDR3 is TGCAGCGGGAGCATGGGGGCGAGGCCTTTGAATGAGCAGTTCTTC.

CDR3 loop: CASSTTGRHEQYF. The DNA for the CDR3 is TGTGCCAGCAGCACGACAGGGAGGCACGAGCAGTACTTC. V is TRBV9 and J is TRBJ2-7; perhaps TRBD1 as D (7 bases). CDR1 is SGDLS, CDR2 YYNGEE, per germline. The CDR3 contains 13 residues. V lost 4 bases and J lost 5, with 13 bases in between.

The chain employs TRBV30 and TRBJ1-1, with TRBD1 matching over 7 bases. V gave up 3 bases and J gave up 1 base; unmatched junction bases: 5. The germline V gene encodes CDR1 GTSNPN and CDR2 SVGIG (reference sequence). This CDR3 is built from 14 residues. CDR3 loop: CAWREGAQNTEAFF. CDR3 DNA: TGTGCCTGGAGGGAGGGGGCGCAGAACACTGAAGCTTTCTTT.

V and J are TRBV28 and TRBJ1-1; no definite D call. Germline CDR1 is MDHEN and CDR2 is SYDVKM. With 5 bases removed from V and 4 bases from J, the gap between germline ends came to 14 bases. The CDR3 is made up of 14 amino acids. The CDR3 reads CASSLPGVLTEAFF. The CDR3 nucleotides are TGTGCCAGCAGTCTCCCCGGAGTACTCACTGAAGCTTTCTTT.

The V gene is TRBV19, the J gene TRBJ2-1, with D possibly TRBD1 on 6 matching bases. This CDR3 has 17 amino acids. V gave up 5 bases and J gave up 0 bases, with 17 bases separating them. Germline V CDR1 and CDR2: LNHDA, SQIVND (reference sequence). Here the CDR3 DNA reads TGTGCCAGTAGTGTTCTCTTTGGCAGGGGCTCCTACAATGAGCAGTTCTTC. Protein sequence: CASSVLFGRGSYNEQFF.

The chain uses TRBV19 and TRBJ2-5; D is uncertain. This CDR3 contains 13 residues. The V gene's germline CDR1 is LNHDA and CDR2 SQIVND (reference sequence). The V gene lost 2 bases and the J gene lost 7 bases, with 11 bases spanning the gap. The CDR3 nucleotides are TGTGCCAGTAGTATAACCCTAGGCGGGACCCAGTACTTC. Protein product: CASSITLGGTQYF.